This T cell receptor beta chain derives from a study of monozygotic twins with inflammatory bowel disease. The CDR3 length is 13 residues. Germline assignment: CDR1 DFQATT and CDR2 SNEGSKA (reference sequence). Reprocessing the 5' RACE reads, TCRdb reports a single entry for every CDR3 protein and omits DNA. The clone table shows under 150,000 distinct CDR3 sequences, with the ten largest holding 2.4%. Study outcomes and limitations: IBD patients shared fewer clonotypes with other individuals than healthy twins, especially patients with disease activity signs.

Comment on this clonotype: Its antigen remains unknown.

This TCR was recovered from a human donor with ulcerative colitis or Crohn's disease, or a healthy co-twin of an affected twin (not recorded which). The chain is built from TRBV20-1 and TRBJ2-3; TCRdb's assignment of TRBD1 cannot be checked, as there is no DNA. The sequencing input was blood. CDR3 sequence reads: CSAAGTGLDTQYF.